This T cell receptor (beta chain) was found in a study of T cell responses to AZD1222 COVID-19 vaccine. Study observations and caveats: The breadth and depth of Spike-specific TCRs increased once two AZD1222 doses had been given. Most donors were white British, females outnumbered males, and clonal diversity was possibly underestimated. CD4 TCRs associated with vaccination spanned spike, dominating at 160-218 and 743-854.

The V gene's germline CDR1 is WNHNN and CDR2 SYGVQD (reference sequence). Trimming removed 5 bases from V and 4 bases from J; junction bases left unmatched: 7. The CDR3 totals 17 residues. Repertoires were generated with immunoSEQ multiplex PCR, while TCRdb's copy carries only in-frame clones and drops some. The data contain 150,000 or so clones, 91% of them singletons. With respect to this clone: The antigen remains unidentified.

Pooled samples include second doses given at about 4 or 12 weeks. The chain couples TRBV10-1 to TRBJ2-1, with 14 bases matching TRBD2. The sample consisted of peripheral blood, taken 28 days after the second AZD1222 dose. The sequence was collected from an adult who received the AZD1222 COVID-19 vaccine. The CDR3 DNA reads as TGCGCCAGCAGTTCGCGGACTAGCGGGAGGACGTACAATGAGCAGTTCTTC. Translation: CASSSRTSGRTYNEQFF.